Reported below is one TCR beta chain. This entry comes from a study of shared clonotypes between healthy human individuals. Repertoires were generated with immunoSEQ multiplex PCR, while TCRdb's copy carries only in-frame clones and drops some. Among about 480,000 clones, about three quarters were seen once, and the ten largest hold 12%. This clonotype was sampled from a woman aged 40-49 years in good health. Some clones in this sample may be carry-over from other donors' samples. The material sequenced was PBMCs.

The CDR3 protein is CASSPTQGHTEAFF. CDR3 nucleotides: TGTGCCAGCAGTCCTACTCAGGGTCACACTGAAGCTTTCTTT. This chain uses TRBV27 with TRBJ1-1; D is possibly TRBD1 (5 bases). The CDR3 length is 14 residues. The V end was cut by 5 bases, the J end by 3 bases, with 13 bases between. Germline V gives CDR1 MNHEY, CDR2 SMNVEV (reference sequence).